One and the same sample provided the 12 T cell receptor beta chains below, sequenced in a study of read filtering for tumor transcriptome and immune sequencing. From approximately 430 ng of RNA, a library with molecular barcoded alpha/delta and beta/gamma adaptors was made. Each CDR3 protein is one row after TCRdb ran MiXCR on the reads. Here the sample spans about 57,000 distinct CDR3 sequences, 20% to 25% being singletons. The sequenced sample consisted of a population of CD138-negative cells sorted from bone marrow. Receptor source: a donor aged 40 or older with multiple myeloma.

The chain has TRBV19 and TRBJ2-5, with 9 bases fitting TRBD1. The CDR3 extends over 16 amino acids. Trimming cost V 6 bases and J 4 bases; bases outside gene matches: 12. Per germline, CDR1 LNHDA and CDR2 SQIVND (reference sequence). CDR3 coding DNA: TGTGCCAGTAGACGCACCGGGACAGGGATCGGAGAGACCCAGTACTTC. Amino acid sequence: CASRRTGTGIGETQYF. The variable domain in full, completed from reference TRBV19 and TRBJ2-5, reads DGGITQSPKYLFRKEGQNVTLSCEQNLNHDAMYWYRQDPGQGLRLIYYSQIVNDFQKGDIAEGYSVSREKKESFPLTVTSAQKNPTAFYLCASRRTGTGIGETQYFGPGTRLLVL.

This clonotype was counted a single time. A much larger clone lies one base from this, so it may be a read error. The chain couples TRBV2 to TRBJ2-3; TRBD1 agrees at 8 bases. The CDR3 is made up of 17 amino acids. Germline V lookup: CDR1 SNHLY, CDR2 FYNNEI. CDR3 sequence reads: CASNEAGQGRPTDTQYF. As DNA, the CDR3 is TGTGCCAGCAATGAAGCCGGACAGGGCAGACCCACAGATACGCAGTATTTT.

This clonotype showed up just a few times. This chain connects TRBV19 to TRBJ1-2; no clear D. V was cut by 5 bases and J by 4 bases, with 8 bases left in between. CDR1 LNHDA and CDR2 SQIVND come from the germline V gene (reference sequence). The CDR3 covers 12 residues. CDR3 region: CASSLLGYGYTF. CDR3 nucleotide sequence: TGTGCCAGTAGTCTCCTGGGCTATGGCTACACCTTC.

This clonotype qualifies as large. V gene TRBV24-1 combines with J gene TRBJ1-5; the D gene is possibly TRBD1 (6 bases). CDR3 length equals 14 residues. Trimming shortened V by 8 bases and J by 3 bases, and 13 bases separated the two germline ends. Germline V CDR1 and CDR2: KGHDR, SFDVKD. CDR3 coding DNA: TGTGCCACCAAGGCAGGGGAGAACAATCAGCCCCAGCATTTT. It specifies CATKAGENNQPQHF.

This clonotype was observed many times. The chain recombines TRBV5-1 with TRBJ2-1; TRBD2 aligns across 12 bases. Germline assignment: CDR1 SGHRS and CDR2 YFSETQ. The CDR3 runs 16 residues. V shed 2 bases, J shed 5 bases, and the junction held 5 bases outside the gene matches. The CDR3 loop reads CASSLPGLAGNNEQFF. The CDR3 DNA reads TGCGCCAGCAGCTTACCCGGACTAGCGGGGAACAATGAGCAGTTCTTC.

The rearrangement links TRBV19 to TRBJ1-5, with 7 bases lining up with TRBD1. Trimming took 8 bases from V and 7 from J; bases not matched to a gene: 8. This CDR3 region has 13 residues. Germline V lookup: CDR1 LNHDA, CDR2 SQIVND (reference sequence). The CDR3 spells CASLNRGGQPQHF. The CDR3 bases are TGTGCCAGTTTAAACAGGGGCGGGCAGCCCCAGCATTTT.

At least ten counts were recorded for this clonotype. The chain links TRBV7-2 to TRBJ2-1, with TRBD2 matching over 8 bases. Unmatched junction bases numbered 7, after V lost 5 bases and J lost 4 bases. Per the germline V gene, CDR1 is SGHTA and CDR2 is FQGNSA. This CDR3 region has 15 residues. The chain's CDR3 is CASSLDSGEYNEQFF. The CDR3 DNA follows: TGTGCCAGCAGCCTAGATAGCGGGGAGTACAATGAGCAGTTCTTC.

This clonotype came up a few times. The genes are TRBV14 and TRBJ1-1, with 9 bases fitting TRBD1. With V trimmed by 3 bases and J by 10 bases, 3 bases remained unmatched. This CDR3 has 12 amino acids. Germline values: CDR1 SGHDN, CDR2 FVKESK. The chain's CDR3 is CASSQVQGAAFF. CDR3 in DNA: TGTGCCAGCAGCCAGGTACAGGGGGCAGCTTTCTTT. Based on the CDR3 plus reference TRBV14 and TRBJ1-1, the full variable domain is EAGVTQFPSHSVIEKGQTVTLRCDPISGHDNLYWYRRVMGKEIKFLLHFVKESKQDESGMPNNRFLAERTGGTYSTLKVQPAELEDSGVYFCASSQVQGAAFFGQGTRLTVV.

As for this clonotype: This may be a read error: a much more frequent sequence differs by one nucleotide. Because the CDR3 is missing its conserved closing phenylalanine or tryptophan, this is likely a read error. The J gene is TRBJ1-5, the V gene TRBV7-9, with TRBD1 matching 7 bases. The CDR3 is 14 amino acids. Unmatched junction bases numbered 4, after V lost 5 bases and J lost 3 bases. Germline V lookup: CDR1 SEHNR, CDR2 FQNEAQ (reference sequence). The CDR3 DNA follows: TGTGCCAGCAGCCAGGGGGGGAACAATCAGCCCCAGCATCTT. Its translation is CASSQGGNNQPQHL.

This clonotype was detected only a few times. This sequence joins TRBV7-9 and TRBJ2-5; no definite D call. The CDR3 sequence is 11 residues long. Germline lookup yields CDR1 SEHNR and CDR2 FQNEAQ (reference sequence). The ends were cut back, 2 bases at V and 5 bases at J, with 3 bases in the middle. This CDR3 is CASSLLETQYF. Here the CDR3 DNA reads TGTGCCAGCAGCTTACTCGAGACCCAGTACTTC.

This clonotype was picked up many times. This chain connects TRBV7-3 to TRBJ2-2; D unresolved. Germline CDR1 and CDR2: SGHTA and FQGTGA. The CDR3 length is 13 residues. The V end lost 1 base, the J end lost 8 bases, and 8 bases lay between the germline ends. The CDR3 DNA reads TGTGCCAGCAGCTTAAACCCGGAAGGGGAGCTGTTTTTT. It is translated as CASSLNPEGELFF.

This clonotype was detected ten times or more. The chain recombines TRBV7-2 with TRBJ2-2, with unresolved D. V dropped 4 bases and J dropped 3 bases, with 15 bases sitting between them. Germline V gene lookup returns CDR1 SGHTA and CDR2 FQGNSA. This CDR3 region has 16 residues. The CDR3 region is CASSSDVSVDTGELFF. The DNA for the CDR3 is TGTGCCAGCAGCTCCGACGTATCGGTAGACACCGGGGAGCTGTTTTTT.